This T cell receptor (beta chain) was recovered during a study of T cells after somatic rescue of genetic block (TCRdb year 2020). As for the study more broadly: The study assessed how robust, over the long term, a T-cell system was when the system had developed through somatic rescue of a genetic block in T-cell development.

The receptor library was made with the immunoSEQ multiplex PCR assay. TCRdb re-hosts the immuneACCESS table, in-frame sequences only. Its copies lack some clones; in the studies checked, an unresolved V gene accounts for under half of them, and the cause for the rest is not known. This sample has about 72,000 clones in its table, and just over 90% of those were observed once. The biggest ten clones account for approximately 2.7% of the sample. Notes on this clone: The antigen this receptor binds is unknown. Per-base qualities were not stored, and no clone one base away is much larger.

From a lookup of the germline V gene (reference sequence), CDR1 and CDR2 are MNHEY and SMNVEV. Reading from cysteine to phenylalanine, the CDR3 counts 14 amino acids. Of the read, only the CDR3 DNA is kept; its 42 bases are in frame from base 1. The V and J ends are trimmed by 6 bases and 8 bases, leaving 19 bases between them. The source is a man aged 30-40 years. The sequence is built from TRBV27 and TRBJ1-1; the D gene lacks a confident call. Sequencing was performed on peripheral blood mononuclear cells (PBMCs). The CDR3 reads CASRPPGTPIEAFF. The nucleotides are TGTGCCAGCAGACCACCCGGAACGCCAATAGAAGCTTTCTTT.